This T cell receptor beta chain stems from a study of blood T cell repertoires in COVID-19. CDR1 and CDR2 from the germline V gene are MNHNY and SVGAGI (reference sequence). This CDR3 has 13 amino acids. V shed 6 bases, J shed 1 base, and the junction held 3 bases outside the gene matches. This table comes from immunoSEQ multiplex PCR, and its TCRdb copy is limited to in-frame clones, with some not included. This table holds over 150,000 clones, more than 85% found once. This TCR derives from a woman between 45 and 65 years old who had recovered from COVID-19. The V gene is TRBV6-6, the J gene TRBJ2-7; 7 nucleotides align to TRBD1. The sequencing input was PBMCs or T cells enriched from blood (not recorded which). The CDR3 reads CASSDRASYEQYF. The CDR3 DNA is TGTGCCAGCAGCGACAGGGCTTCCTACGAGCAGTACTTC.